This T cell receptor beta chain came from a study of OX40 agonist ivuxolimab in advanced cancers. Trimming left V 4 bases short and J 3 bases short, with 7 bases between. Germline CDR1 and CDR2: LNHDA and SQIVND (reference sequence). This CDR3 has 13 residues. Some clones are missing from TCRdb's copy, which holds only in-frame ones; the method was immunoSEQ multiplex PCR. This sample carries 65,000 to 85,000 clones, around nine tenths of them seen once, and the ten largest clones take 2% to 2.5%. The chain carries TRBV19 and TRBJ2-1, with D possibly being TRBD2 (5 bases). The receptor comes from an adult with an advanced solid tumor such as melanoma, head and neck, liver or kidney cancer. Sequenced material: CD4+ or CD8+ T cells sorted from blood, taken in a trial of the OX40 agonist ivuxolimab. The CDR3 DNA is TGTGCCAGTAGTACCGGGATCTACAATGAGCAGTTCTTC. Amino acid sequence: CASSTGIYNEQFF.